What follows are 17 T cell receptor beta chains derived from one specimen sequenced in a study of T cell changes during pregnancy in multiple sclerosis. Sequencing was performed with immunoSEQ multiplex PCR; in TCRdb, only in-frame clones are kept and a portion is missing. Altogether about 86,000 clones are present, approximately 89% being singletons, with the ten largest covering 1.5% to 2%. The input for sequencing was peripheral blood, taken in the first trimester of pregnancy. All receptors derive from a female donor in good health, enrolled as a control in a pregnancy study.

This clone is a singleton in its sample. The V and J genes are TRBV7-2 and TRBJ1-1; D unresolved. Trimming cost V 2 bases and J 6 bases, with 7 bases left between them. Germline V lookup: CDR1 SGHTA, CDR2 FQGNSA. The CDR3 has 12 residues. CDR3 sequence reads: CASSLRLAEAFF. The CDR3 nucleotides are TGTGCCAGCAGCTTACGGTTAGCTGAAGCTTTCTTT.

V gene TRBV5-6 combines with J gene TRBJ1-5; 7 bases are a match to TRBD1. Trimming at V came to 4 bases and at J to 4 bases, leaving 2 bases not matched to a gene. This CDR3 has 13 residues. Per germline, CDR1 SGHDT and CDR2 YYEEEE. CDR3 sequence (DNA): TGTGCCAGCAGCGAGACAGGGAATCAGCCCCAGCATTTT. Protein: CASSETGNQPQHF.

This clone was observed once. DNA for the CDR3: TGCGCCAGCAGCTTGGGTACAGGGGGAGGAACCGGGGAGCTGTTTTTT. Translating gives CASSLGTGGGTGELFF. This chain uses TRBV5-1 with TRBJ2-2, with 8 bases matching TRBD1. Germline assignment: CDR1 SGHRS and CDR2 YFSETQ. V trimming: 0 bases; J trimming: 5 bases; junction bases outside the gene matches: 6. The CDR3 is 16 residues long.

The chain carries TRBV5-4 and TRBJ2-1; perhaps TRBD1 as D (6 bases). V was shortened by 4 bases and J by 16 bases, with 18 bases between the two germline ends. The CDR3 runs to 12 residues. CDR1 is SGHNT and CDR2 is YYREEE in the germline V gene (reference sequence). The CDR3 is CASSPNRDQGFF. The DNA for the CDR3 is TGTGCCAGCAGCCCGAACAGGGACCAGGGATTCTTC.

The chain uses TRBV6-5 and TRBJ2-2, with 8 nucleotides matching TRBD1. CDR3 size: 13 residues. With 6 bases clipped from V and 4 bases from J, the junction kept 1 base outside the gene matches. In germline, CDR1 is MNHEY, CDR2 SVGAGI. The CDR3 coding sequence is TGTGCCAGCAGGGGGACAGGCACCGGGGAGCTGTTTTTT. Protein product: CASRGTGTGELFF.

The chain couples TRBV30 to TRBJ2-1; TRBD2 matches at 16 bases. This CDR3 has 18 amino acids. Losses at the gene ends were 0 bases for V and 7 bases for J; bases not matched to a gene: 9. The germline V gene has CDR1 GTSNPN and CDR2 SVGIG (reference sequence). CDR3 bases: TGTGCCTGGAGTGTACGCGGGACTAGCGGGGGGGCATCTAATGAGCAGTTCTTC. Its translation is CAWSVRGTSGGASNEQFF.

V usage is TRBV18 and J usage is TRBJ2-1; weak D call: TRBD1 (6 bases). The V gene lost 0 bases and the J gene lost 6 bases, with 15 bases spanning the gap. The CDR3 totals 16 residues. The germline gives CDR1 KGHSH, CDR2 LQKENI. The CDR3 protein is CASSPPVWAGANEQFF. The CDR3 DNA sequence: TGTGCCAGCTCACCACCCGTCTGGGCAGGGGCCAATGAGCAGTTCTTC.

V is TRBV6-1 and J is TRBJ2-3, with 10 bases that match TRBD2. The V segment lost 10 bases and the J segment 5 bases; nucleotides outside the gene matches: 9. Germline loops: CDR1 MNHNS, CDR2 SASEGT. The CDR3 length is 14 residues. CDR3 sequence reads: CATTLAGAGDTQYF. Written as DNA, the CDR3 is TGTGCCACGACCCTAGCGGGGGCGGGAGATACGCAGTATTTT.

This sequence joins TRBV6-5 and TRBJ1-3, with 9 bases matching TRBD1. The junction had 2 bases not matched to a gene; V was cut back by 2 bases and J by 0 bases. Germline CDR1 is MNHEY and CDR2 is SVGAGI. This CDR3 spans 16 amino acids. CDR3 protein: CASSYGTGSSGNTIYF. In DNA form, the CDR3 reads TGTGCCAGCAGTTACGGGACAGGGTCCTCTGGAAACACCATATATTTT.

CDR3: CASSLVSRYEQYF. CDR3 bases: TGTGCCAGCAGCTTGGTTAGTCGGTACGAGCAGTACTTC. V usage is TRBV5-6 and J usage is TRBJ2-7, with D unclear. The germline gives CDR1 SGHDT, CDR2 YYEEEE. Deletions cut 0 bases from V and 4 bases from J, with 8 bases between. The CDR3 runs 13 residues. Full variable domain (rest looked up from reference TRBV5-6 and TRBJ2-7): DAGVTQSPTHLIKTRGQQVTLRCSPKSGHDTVSWYQQALGQGPQFIFQYYEEEERQRGNFPDRFSGHQFPNYSSELNVNALLLGDSALYLCASSLVSRYEQYFGPGTRLTVT.

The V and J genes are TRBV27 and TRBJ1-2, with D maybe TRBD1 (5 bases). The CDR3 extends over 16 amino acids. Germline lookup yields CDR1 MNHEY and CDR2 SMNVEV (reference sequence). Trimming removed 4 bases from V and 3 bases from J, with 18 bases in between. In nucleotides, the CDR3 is TGTGCCAGCAGTTCATCCGGGGGAGGGGCGTACTATGGCTACACCTTC. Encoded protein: CASSSSGGGAYYGYTF.

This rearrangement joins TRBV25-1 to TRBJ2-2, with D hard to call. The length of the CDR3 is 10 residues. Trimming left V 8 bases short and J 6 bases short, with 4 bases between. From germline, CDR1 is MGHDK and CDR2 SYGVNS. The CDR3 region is CASHSGELFF. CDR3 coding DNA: TGTGCCAGCCATTCCGGGGAGCTGTTTTTT.

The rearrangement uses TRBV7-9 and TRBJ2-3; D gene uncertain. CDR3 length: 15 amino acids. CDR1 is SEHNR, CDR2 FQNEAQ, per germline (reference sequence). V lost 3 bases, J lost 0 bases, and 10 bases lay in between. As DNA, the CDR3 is TGTGCCAGCAGCTTTGGTATGACTAGCACAGATACGCAGTATTTT. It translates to CASSFGMTSTDTQYF.

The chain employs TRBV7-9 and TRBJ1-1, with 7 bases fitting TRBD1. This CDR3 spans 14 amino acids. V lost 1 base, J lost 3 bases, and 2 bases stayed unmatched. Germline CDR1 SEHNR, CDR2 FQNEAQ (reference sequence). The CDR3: CASSLGQGDTEAFF. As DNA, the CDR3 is TGTGCCAGCAGCTTAGGGCAGGGGGACACTGAAGCTTTCTTT.

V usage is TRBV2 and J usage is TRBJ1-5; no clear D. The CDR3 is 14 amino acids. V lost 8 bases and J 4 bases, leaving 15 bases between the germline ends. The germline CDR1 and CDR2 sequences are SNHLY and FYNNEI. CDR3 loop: CASGLQHLNQPQHF. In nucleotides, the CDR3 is TGTGCCAGCGGTCTACAGCATTTAAATCAGCCCCAGCATTTT.

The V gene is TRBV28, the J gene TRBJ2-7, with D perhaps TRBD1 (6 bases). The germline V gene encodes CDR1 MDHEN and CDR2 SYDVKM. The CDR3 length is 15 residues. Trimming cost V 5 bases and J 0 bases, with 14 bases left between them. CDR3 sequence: CASSTRTASSYEQYF. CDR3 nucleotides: TGTGCCAGCAGTACCCGGACAGCGAGCTCCTACGAGCAGTACTTC.

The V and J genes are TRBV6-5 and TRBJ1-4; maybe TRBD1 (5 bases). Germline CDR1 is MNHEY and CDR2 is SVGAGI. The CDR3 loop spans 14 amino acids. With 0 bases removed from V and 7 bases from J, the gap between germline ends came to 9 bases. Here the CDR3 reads CASSYSGEGEKLFF. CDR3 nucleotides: TGTGCCAGCAGTTACTCAGGGGAGGGTGAAAAACTGTTTTTT.